This T cell receptor beta chain was captured in a study of breast tumors, draining lymph nodes, adjacent tissues. In its sample, this clonotype was seen many times. Its specificity is unknown. From germline, CDR1 is LNHDA and CDR2 SQIVND (reference sequence). V lost 3 bases, J lost 5 bases, and 6 bases stayed unmatched. This CDR3 comprises 16 residues. General study points: Most tumor T cells seemingly derive from lymph node, then expand in tumor. Luminal-like breast cancer showed significantly higher tumor–nontumor repertoire similarity than basal-like. The lymph node origin of tumor T cells was framed as consistent with a hypothesis, not demonstrated. Tumor repertoires ranked between lymph nodes and nontumor tissue in diversity, with V and J gene preferences.

TCRdb used MiXCR to reprocess the multiplex PCR reads, holding one entry per CDR3 protein. The profile shows some 100,000 distinct CDR3 sequences, approximately 21% of them singletons. Axillary draining lymph nodes of breast cancer patients supplied the node samples. This TCR derives from a female donor with breast cancer. Some clones in this sample may be carry-over from other donors' samples. The V call is TRBV19, the J call TRBJ2-2, with 10 bases identical to TRBD2. The sequencing input was axillary lymph node tissue. The CDR3 DNA sequence: TGTGCCAGTAGTATTGTCGGACTAGCGGTAACCGGGGAGCTGTTTTTT. This codes for CASSIVGLAVTGELFF.